Listed below are T cell receptor beta chains from one sample, sequenced in a study of post-analysis software for immune sequencing data. TCRdb re-called the PCR reads with MiXCR, one entry per CDR3 protein. The sample holds 170,000 or so distinct CDR3 sequences, approximately 30% seen once. The sequenced material came from blood. These receptors were taken from a girl aged 5-17 years with multiple sclerosis. The CDR3 runs from the conserved cysteine through the conserved F or W. A D gene is named only where the DNA matches it firmly. Only some rows state a clone size, as once, few, many or a class for expanded clones.

clone size,V gene,D gene,J gene,CDR3 DNA,CDR3 protein
once,TRBV2,TRBD2,TRBJ2-3,TGTGCCAACAGTCGGACTAGCGACGCAGATACGCAGTATTTT,CANSRTSDADTQYF
NA,TRBV4-1,NA,TRBJ2-2,TGCGCCAGCAGCCAGCCTACGTCAGGGTCCGGGGAGCTGTTTTTT,CASSQPTSGSGELFF
NA,TRBV10-3,TRBD1,TRBJ2-2,TGTGCCATCAGTAAAGACAGGGGGACCGGGGAGCTGTTTTTT,CAISKDRGTGELFF
NA,TRBV25-1,NA,TRBJ2-7,TGTGCCAGCAGTGGAAGGAGGAACTACGAGCAGTACTTC,CASSGRRNYEQYF
NA,TRBV27,NA,TRBJ2-3,TGTGACAGCAGTTTAGAGGGTTTGGGTCAAGATACGCAGTATTTT,CDSSLEGLGQDTQYF
few,TRBV5-1,TRBD1,TRBJ1-4,TGCGCCAGCAGCCCGGACAGGGGGCGAGAAAAACTGTTTTTT,CASSPDRGREKLFF
many,TRBV29-1,NA,TRBJ1-2,TGCAGCGCGGCGGTGCGGGGCTACACCTTC,CSAAVRGYTF
NA,TRBV5-1,TRBD2,TRBJ2-7,TGCGCCAGCAGCTCCCCTAGCGGGAGCTCCTACAATGAGCAGTACTTC,CASSSPSGSSYNEQYF
few,TRBV7-9,NA,TRBJ1-4,TGTGCCAGCAGCTTAAGGCAGGGTGATGAAAAACTGTTTTTT,CASSLRQGDEKLFF
many,TRBV5-1,NA,TRBJ2-5,TGCGCCAGCAGCTTGAGCACCCAAGAGACCCAGTACTTC,CASSLSTQETQYF
NA,TRBV6-5,NA,TRBJ1-2,TGTGCCAGCAGTCGAACCCACAGGGATAACTATGGCTACACCTTC,CASSRTHRDNYGYTF
few,TRBV15,TRBD1,TRBJ1-2,TGTGCCACCAGCCGGACAGGGTACAACTATGGCTACACCTTC,CATSRTGYNYGYTF
NA,TRBV18,NA,TRBJ1-1,TGTGCCAGCTCATCCCTCCACACGAACACTGAAGCTTTCTTT,CASSSLHTNTEAFF
NA,TRBV7-2,NA,TRBJ2-5,TGTGCCAGCAACTTAGCAAGGCACCAAGAGACCCAGTACTTC,CASNLARHQETQYF
NA,TRBV24-1,TRBD1,TRBJ1-5,TGTGCCACCAGTGATCCGCCGGGACAGGGGGATAGCAATCAGCCCCAGCATTTT,CATSDPPGQGDSNQPQHF
many,TRBV7-9,NA,TRBJ2-3,TGTGCCAGCAGCCCTCTCGTCGGGGCTTTTCGGGATACGCAGTATTTT,CASSPLVGAFRDTQYF
NA,TRBV30,NA,TRBJ2-1,TGTGCCTGGACTAGCGAGTACAATGAGCAGTTCTTC,CAWTSEYNEQFF
NA,TRBV3-1,NA,TRBJ2-5,TGTGCCAGCAGCCAAGGCCTGGATGGGGAGACCCAGTACTTC,CASSQGLDGETQYF
few,TRBV4-1,NA,TRBJ2-7,TGCGCCAGCGGAGATCGGGCCAAGGAGCGGACCTACGAGCAGTACTTC,CASGDRAKERTYEQYF